The source of this T cell receptor (beta chain) is a study of blood T cell repertoires in COVID-19. This clone was picked up a small number of times. The CDR3 spans 15 residues. Trimming cost V 0 bases and J 4 bases, with 10 bases left between them. Germline assignment: CDR1 SGHTS and CDR2 YDEGEE. Profiling relied on immunoSEQ multiplex PCR, and the TCRdb table lists in-frame clones only, not all of them. The sample yields 90,000 to 100,000 clones, less than 90% seen once. The sequencing input was peripheral blood. The V call is TRBV5-8, the J call TRBJ2-2; D is possibly TRBD2 (5 bases). This TCR was sampled from a man aged 65-85 years with active or convalescent COVID-19. CDR3 in amino acids: CASSLGSGGTGELFF. The DNA for the CDR3 is TGTGCCAGCAGCTTGGGAAGCGGCGGCACCGGGGAGCTGTTTTTT.